This T cell receptor beta chain appears in the sequencing data of a study of identical twins. All donors were healthy Caucasians. Between the trimmed V and J ends, which lost 4 bases and 1 base, there was a span of 15 bases. In germline, CDR1 is SGHRS, CDR2 YFSETQ. The CDR3 consists of 17 residues. This clonotype turned up a few times. TCRdb fed the 5' RACE reads into MiXCR, producing one record per CDR3 protein. The data contain about 720,000 distinct CDR3 sequences, around a sixth of them singletons. The sample also formed part of further work on T cells expressing NK-cell markers.

This TCR came from a woman aged 18-29 years in good health. The sample was PBMCs. The J gene is TRBJ2-6, the V gene TRBV5-1; maybe TRBD2 (6 bases). The CDR3 DNA reads as TGCGCCAGCAGCGTGGGCCTCCTAGCGTCTGGGGCCAACGTCCTGACTTTC. Encoded protein: CASSVGLLASGANVLTF.